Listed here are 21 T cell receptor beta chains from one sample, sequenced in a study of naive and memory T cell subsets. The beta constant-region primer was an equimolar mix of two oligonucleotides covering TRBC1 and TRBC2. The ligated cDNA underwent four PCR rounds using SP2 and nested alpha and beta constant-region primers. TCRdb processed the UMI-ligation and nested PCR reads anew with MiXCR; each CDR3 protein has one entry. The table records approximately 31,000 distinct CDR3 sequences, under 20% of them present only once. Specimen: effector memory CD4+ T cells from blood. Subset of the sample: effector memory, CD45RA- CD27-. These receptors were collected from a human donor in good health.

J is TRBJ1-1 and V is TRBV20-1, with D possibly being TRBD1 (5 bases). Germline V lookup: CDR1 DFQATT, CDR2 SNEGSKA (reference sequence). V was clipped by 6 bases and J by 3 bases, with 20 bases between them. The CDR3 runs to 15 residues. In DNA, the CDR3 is TGCAGTGCCCGAAGGTTCAGGGAATGGGACACTGAAGCTTTCTTT. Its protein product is CSARRFREWDTEAFF.

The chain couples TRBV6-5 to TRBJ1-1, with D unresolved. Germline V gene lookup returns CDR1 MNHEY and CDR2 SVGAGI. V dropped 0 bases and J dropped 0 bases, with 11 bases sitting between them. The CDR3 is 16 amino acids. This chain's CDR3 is CASSYSSWGMNTEAFF. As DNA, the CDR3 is TGTGCCAGCAGTTACTCGAGTTGGGGTATGAACACTGAAGCTTTCTTT.

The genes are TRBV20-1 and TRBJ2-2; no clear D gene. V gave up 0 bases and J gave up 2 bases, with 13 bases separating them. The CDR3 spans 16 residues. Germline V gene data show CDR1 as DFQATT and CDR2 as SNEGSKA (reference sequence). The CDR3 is CSARESWTGNTGELFF. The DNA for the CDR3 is TGCAGTGCTAGAGAGTCATGGACCGGAAACACCGGGGAGCTGTTTTTT.

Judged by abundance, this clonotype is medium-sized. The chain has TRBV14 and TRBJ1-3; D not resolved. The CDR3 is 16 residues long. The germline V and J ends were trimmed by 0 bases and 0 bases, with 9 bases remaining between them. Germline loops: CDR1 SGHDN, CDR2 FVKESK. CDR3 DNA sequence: TGTGCCAGCAGCCAAGATCTGGGGAGCTCTGGAAACACCATATATTTT. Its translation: CASSQDLGSSGNTIYF.

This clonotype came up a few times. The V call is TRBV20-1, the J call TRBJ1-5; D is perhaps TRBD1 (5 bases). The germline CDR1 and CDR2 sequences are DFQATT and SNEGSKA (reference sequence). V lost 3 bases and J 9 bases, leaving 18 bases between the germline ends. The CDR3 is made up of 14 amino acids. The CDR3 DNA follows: TGCAGTGCTAGTCTTGGGCAGGGTTCATTGCCCCAGCATTTT. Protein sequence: CSASLGQGSLPQHF.

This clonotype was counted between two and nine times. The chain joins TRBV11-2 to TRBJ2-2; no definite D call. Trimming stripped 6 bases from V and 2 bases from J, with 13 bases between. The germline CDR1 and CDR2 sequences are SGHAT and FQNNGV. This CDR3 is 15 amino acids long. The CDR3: CASSYTEDNTGELFF. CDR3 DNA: TGTGCCAGCAGTTATACAGAAGATAACACCGGGGAGCTGTTTTTT.

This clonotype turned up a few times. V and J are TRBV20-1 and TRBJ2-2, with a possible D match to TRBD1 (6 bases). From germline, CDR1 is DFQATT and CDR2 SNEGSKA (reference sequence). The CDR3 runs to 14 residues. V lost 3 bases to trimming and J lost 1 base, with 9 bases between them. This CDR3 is CSASGTLNTGELFF. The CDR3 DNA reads TGCAGTGCTAGCGGGACACTGAACACCGGGGAGCTGTTTTTT.

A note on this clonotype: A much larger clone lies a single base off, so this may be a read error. In nucleotides, the CDR3 is TGCGCCAGAAGCTCGGAATCGTGGGGGGGCGCGAGGGAAGCTTTCTTT. It codes for CARSSESWGGAREAFF. The rearrangement joins TRBV5-1 to TRBJ1-1; perhaps TRBD1 as D (6 bases). Per germline, CDR1 SGHRS and CDR2 YFSETQ. The CDR3 totals 16 residues.

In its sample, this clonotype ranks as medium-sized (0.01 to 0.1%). The CDR3 loop reads CASSFFLYQPQHF. CDR3 coding DNA: TGTGCCAGCAGTTTCTTCCTCTATCAGCCCCAGCATTTT. The chain couples TRBV28 to TRBJ1-5, with unresolved D. V lost 3 bases, J lost 5 bases, and 8 bases lay in between. Germline CDR1 and CDR2: MDHEN and SYDVKM. The CDR3 contains 13 residues.

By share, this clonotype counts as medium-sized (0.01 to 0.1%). CDR3 nucleotide sequence: TGTGCCAGCAGCATCGACAGGAGCTCCTACGAGCAGTACTTC. As protein: CASSIDRSSYEQYF. The chain couples TRBV4-2 to TRBJ2-7; weak D call: TRBD1 (6 bases). The CDR3 spans 14 residues. Looked up from germline, CDR1 is LGHNA and CDR2 is YNFKEQ. V shed 5 bases and J shed 0 bases, with 11 bases lying between them.

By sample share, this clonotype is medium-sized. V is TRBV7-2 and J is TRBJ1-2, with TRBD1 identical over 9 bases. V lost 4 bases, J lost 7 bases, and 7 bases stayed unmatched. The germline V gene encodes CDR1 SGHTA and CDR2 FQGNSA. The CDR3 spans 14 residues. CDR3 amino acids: CASSSLQGALGYTF. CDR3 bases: TGTGCCAGCAGCTCCTTACAGGGGGCGCTTGGCTACACCTTC.

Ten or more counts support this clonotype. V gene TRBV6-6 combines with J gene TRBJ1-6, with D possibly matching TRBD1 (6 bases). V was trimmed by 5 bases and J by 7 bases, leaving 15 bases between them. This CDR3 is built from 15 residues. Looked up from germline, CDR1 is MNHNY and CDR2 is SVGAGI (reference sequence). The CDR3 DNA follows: TGTGCCAGCAGTGGACAGCGAACTTTAAATTCACCCCTCCACTTT. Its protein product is CASSGQRTLNSPLHF.

This CDR3 is CASSGQGGGRARGEQFF. In DNA form, the CDR3 reads TGTGCCAGCTCCGGACAGGGCGGCGGGAGGGCCCGGGGCGAGCAGTTCTTC. The chain uses TRBV6-5 and TRBJ2-1; TRBD2 might be the D (9 bases). This CDR3 comprises 17 residues. In germline, CDR1 is MNHEY, CDR2 SVGAGI. V was trimmed by 8 bases and J by 10 bases, leaving 30 bases between them.

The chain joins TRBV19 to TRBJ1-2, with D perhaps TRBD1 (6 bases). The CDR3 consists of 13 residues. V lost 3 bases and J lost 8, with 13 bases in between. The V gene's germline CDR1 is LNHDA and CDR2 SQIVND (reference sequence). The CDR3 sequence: CASSIQQGRGYTF. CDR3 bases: TGTGCCAGTAGTATCCAACAGGGTCGAGGCTACACCTTC.

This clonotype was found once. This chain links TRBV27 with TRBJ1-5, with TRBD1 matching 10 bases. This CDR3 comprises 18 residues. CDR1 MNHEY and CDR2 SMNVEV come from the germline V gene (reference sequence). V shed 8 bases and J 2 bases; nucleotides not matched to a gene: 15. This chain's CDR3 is CASHSGTGVAGGNQPQHF. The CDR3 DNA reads TGTGCCAGCCATAGCGGGACAGGGGTCGCTGGAGGCAATCAGCCCCAGCATTTT.

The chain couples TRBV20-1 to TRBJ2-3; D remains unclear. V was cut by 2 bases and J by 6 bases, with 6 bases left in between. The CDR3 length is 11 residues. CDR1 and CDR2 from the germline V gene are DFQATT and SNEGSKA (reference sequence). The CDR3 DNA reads TGCAGTGCTAGATTAGGGGATACGCAGTATTTT. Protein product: CSARLGDTQYF.

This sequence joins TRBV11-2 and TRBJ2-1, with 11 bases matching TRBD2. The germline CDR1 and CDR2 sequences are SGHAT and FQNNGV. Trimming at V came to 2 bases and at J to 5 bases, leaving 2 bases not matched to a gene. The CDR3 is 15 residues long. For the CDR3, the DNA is TGTGCCAGCAGCTTACTGACTAGCGGGAACAATGAGCAGTTCTTC. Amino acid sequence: CASSLLTSGNNEQFF. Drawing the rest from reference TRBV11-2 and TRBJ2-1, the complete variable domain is EAGVAQSPRYKIIEKRQSVAFWCNPISGHATLYWYQQILGQGPKLLIQFQNNGVVDDSQLPKDRFSAERLKGVDSTLKIQPAKLEDSAVYLCASSLLTSGNNEQFFGPGTRLTVL.

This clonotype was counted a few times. The CDR3 DNA follows: TGCAGCGTTACCGGACGGTACAATGAGCAGTTCTTC. It yields the protein CSVTGRYNEQFF. V usage is TRBV29-1 and J usage is TRBJ2-1, with D unclear. CDR3 length equals 12 residues. V lost 5 bases to trimming and J lost 4 bases, with 9 bases between them. Germline V gene lookup returns CDR1 SQVTM and CDR2 ANQGSEA.

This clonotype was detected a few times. The CDR3 coding sequence is TGTGCCAGCCACGGACAGGGGGCAGTCACTGAAGCTTTCTTT. Its protein is CASHGQGAVTEAFF. The V call is TRBV5-4, the J call TRBJ1-1; 11 bases match TRBD1. The V segment lost 7 bases and the J segment 4 bases; nucleotides outside the gene matches: 6. Germline lookup yields CDR1 SGHNT and CDR2 YYREEE (reference sequence). The CDR3 loop spans 14 amino acids.

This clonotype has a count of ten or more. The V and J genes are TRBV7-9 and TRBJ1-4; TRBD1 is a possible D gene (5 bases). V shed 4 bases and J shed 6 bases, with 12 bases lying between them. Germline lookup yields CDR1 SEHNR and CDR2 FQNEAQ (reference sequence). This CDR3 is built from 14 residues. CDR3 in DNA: TGTGCCAGCAGCTCGCGGGGGGAGGATGAAAAACTGTTTTTT. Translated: CASSSRGEDEKLFF. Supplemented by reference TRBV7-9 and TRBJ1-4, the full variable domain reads DTGVSQNPRHKITKRGQNVTFRCDPISEHNRLYWYRQTLGQGPEFLTYFQNEAQLEKSRLLSDRFSAERPKGSFSTLEIQRTEQGDSAMYLCASSSRGEDEKLFFGSGTQLSVL.

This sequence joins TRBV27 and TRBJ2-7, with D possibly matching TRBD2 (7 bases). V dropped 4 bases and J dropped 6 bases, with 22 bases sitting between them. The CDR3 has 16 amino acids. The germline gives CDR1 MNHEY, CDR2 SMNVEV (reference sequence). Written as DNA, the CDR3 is TGTGCCAGCAGTTGGGGGCGGGGGTCCCCGCGGTCCGAGCAGTACTTC. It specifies CASSWGRGSPRSEQYF.